This T cell receptor (beta chain) was identified during a study of blood T cells in healthy people across ages. This clonotype was found a few times. The authors ran a second PCR of about 6 to 11 cycles using a sample-barcoded 5' primer and a J-beta primer mix. TCRdb re-called the 5' RACE reads through MiXCR, storing one row per CDR3 protein. The data show about 1.6 million distinct CDR3 sequences, roughly 32% seen once. The germline V gene has CDR1 MRHNA and CDR2 SNTAGT. The V end was cut by 7 bases, the J end by 0 bases, with 10 bases between. This CDR3 has 15 residues. Material for sequencing was blood. The chain links TRBV6-4 to TRBJ1-6; no clear D. The clonotype comes from a young woman in good health. As DNA, the CDR3 is TGTGCCAGCAAGATGGCGGACTCCTATAATTCACCCCTCCACTTT. It codes for CASKMADSYNSPLHF.